This T cell receptor (beta chain) was documented in a study of blood T cell repertoires in COVID-19. Study overall: Material from acute and convalescent COVID-19 was sourced from the United States, Italy and Spain.

The V gene's germline CDR1 is LGHNA and CDR2 YSLEER. Trimming took off 0 bases at V and 4 bases at J, with 10 bases between the two ends. The CDR3 is made up of 15 amino acids. Participants' own reports of clinical history determined their cohort assignment. Method: immunoSEQ multiplex PCR; TCRdb's copy keeps in-frame clones and lacks some. The sample yields 250,000 or so clones, around 90% seen once. The receptor was isolated from a man aged 25 to 40 who had recovered from COVID-19. The chain carries TRBV4-3 and TRBJ2-1; D may be TRBD2 (6 bases). What was sequenced was PBMCs or T cells enriched from blood (not recorded which). The DNA of the CDR3 is TGCGCCAGCAGCCAAGATGTGGGGGGATACAATGAGCAGTTCTTC. This codes for CASSQDVGGYNEQFF.